These 15 T cell receptor beta chains originate from one sample sequenced in a study of shared clonotypes between healthy human individuals. Measured with immunoSEQ multiplex PCR; TCRdb has only the in-frame clones, and not every one. The sample yields over a million clones, nearly 99% seen once. The sequenced sample consisted of naive CD4+ T cells sorted from blood. The subset is: CD45RA+ positively selected. The receptor source for this set is a man younger than 40 in good health.

The chain joins TRBV27 to TRBJ2-3; 11 bases are a match to TRBD2. Germline V CDR1 and CDR2: MNHEY, SMNVEV (reference sequence). V dropped 1 base and J dropped 6; count of bases not matched to a gene: 6. The CDR3 has 16 residues. The CDR3 sequence: CASSLYTSGRWDTQYF. Written as DNA, the CDR3 is TGTGCCAGCAGTTTATATACTAGCGGGAGATGGGATACGCAGTATTTT.

The V gene is TRBV10-2, the J gene TRBJ1-5; D is uncertain. There are 14 residues in the CDR3. Germline V gene data show CDR1 as WSHSY and CDR2 as SAAADI. V was shortened by 0 bases and J by 6 bases, with 9 bases between the two germline ends. The CDR3 nucleotides are TGCGCCAGCAGTGAGTCCCTGCTTGGTCAGCCCCAGCATTTT. This sequence encodes CASSESLLGQPQHF.

The V and J genes are TRBV27 and TRBJ2-5; TRBD1 matches at 10 bases. CDR1 MNHEY and CDR2 SMNVEV come from the germline V gene (reference sequence). Germline trimming cut 5 bases from V and 5 bases from J; bases unmatched to any gene: 8. This CDR3 comprises 15 residues. CDR3 sequence reads: CASSARQGARETQYF. CDR3 bases: TGTGCCAGCAGTGCTAGACAGGGGGCTCGGGAGACCCAGTACTTC.

This clone was seen once. V is TRBV6-5 and J is TRBJ1-1, with D unclear. Germline V gene data show CDR1 as MNHEY and CDR2 as SVGAGI. With 7 bases removed from V and 1 base from J, the gap between germline ends came to 13 bases. The CDR3 extends over 14 amino acids. The CDR3 here is CASTKSQTNTEAFF. DNA for the CDR3: TGTGCCAGCACTAAAAGTCAGACGAACACTGAAGCTTTCTTT.

This rearrangement joins TRBV27 to TRBJ2-2; no definite D call. Germline V gene data show CDR1 as MNHEY and CDR2 as SMNVEV (reference sequence). CDR3 size: 16 residues. Trimming removed 5 bases from V and 1 base from J, with 14 bases in between. CDR3 protein: CASSKPPSGNTGELFF. The CDR3 region has the DNA TGTGCCAGCAGTAAACCCCCGTCGGGGAACACCGGGGAGCTGTTTTTT.

About this clone: The germline gene is not matched at one end of the junction; a read error may be the cause. This chain links TRBV5-1 with TRBJ1-1; D may be TRBD1 (5 bases). The CDR3 sequence is 14 residues long. Germline-derived CDR1 and CDR2 are SGHRS and YFSETQ. CDR3 loop: CASRLGTANTEAFF. CDR3 bases: TGCGCCAGCAGATTGGGGACGGCGAACACTGAAGCTTTCTTT. Based on the CDR3 plus reference TRBV5-1 and TRBJ1-1, the full variable domain is KAGVTQTPRYLIKTRGQQVTLSCSPISGHRSVSWYQQTPGQGLQFLFEYFSETQRNKGNFPGRFSGRQFSNSRSEMNVSTLELGDSALYLCASRLGTANTEAFFGQGTRLTVV.

V is TRBV7-2 and J is TRBJ1-1, with 8 positions matching TRBD1. The length of the CDR3 is 13 residues. CDR1 and CDR2 (germline): SGHTA, FQGNSA. Trimming cost V 4 bases and J 5 bases; bases outside gene matches: 3. The CDR3 protein is CASSWTGKTEAFF. For the CDR3, the DNA is TGTGCCAGCAGCTGGACAGGGAAGACTGAAGCTTTCTTT.

The chain couples TRBV10-3 to TRBJ2-1; possibly TRBD1 for D (6 bases). Germline V gene lookup returns CDR1 ENHRY and CDR2 SYGVKD. V lost 0 bases and J lost 5, with 17 bases in between. The CDR3 is 17 amino acids. CDR3 amino acids: CAISESRGRGENNEQFF. CDR3 sequence (DNA): TGTGCCATCAGTGAGTCCAGGGGCCGGGGTGAAAACAATGAGCAGTTCTTC.

This chain connects TRBV7-6 to TRBJ2-1, with D possibly TRBD1 on 6 matching bases. The CDR3 is made up of 12 amino acids. V lost 4 bases to trimming and J lost 10 bases, with 11 bases between them. CDR1 SGHVS and CDR2 FNYEAQ come from the germline V gene. The CDR3, as DNA: TGTGCCAGCAGCTACACTAGGGGGGAGCAGTTCTTC. It specifies CASSYTRGEQFF.

The rearrangement uses TRBV28 and TRBJ2-2; the D is unclear. V was pared by 7 bases and J by 3 bases, with 6 bases between. The CDR3 totals 12 residues. Germline CDR1 MDHEN, CDR2 SYDVKM. CDR3 nucleotides: TGTGCCAGCATAGGTGACACCGGGGAGCTGTTTTTT. It codes for CASIGDTGELFF.

The rearrangement links TRBV6-1 to TRBJ2-7; 7 nucleotides align to TRBD2. The J segment lost 2 bases and the V segment lost 7 bases, leaving 8 bases of the junction unmatched. CDR3 length equals 14 residues. Germline CDR1 reads MNHNS; CDR2 reads SASEGT. CDR3: CASTPGSGPYEQYF. As DNA, the CDR3 is TGTGCCAGCACCCCGGGTAGCGGGCCCTACGAGCAGTACTTC.

The rearrangement links TRBV18 to TRBJ1-2; tentatively, D is TRBD1 (6 bases). CDR3 length: 14 residues. Germline loops: CDR1 KGHSH, CDR2 LQKENI. Trimming shortened V by 4 bases and J by 3 bases, and 12 bases separated the two germline ends. CDR3 sequence (DNA): TGTGCCAGCTCACTACAGGGTTTGGACTATGGCTACACCTTC. This encodes CASSLQGLDYGYTF. Full variable domain (missing parts from reference TRBV18 and TRBJ1-2): NAGVMQNPRHLVRRRGQEARLRCSPMKGHSHVYWYRQLPEEGLKFMVYLQKENIIDESGMPKERFSAEFPKEGPSILRIQQVVRGDSAAYFCASSLQGLDYGYTFGSGTRLTVV.

This chain uses TRBV18 with TRBJ1-1; 7 positions agree with TRBD1. CDR1 is KGHSH, CDR2 LQKENI, per germline. Losses at the gene ends were 8 bases for V and 6 bases for J; bases not matched to a gene: 9. The CDR3 loop spans 13 amino acids. The CDR3 reads CASTRQGESEAFF. The DNA of the CDR3 is TGTGCCAGCACACGACAGGGCGAATCTGAAGCTTTCTTT.

This chain links TRBV28 with TRBJ2-7, with 14 bases fitting TRBD2. J was trimmed by 0 bases and V by 6 bases; bases with no gene match: 7. This CDR3 region has 17 residues. Germline loops: CDR1 MDHEN, CDR2 SYDVKM. CDR3: CASSLGLAGVFSYEQYF. CDR3 DNA sequence: TGTGCCAGCAGCTTGGGACTAGCGGGAGTATTCTCCTACGAGCAGTACTTC.

Only one count was recorded for this clone. This chain connects TRBV6-1 to TRBJ2-1; 7 positions match TRBD1. Germline V gene sequence: CDR1 MNHNS, CDR2 SASEGT. V was clipped by 7 bases and J by 2 bases; unmatched bases: 8. The CDR3 consists of 15 residues. CDR3 region: CASTTRGGPYNEQFF. CDR3 in DNA: TGTGCCAGCACTACACGAGGGGGCCCCTACAATGAGCAGTTCTTC.